Listed below are T cell receptor beta chains from one sample, sequenced in a study of response to subunit inactivated influenza vaccine. TCRdb called the RT-PCR reads again in MiXCR, with one record for every CDR3 protein. The sample yields about 570,000 distinct CDR3 sequences, about 11% seen once. These data are also associated with another study on T cells expressing NK-cell markers.

The sample here was PBMCs from blood, taken on the day of vaccination. These receptors were obtained from a man over 45 who received an inactivated influenza vaccine. Both conserved end residues are part of each CDR3. D genes are given only for firm matches. Only some rows state a clone size, as once, few, many or a class for expanded clones.

d_call,clone_size,v_call,j_call,cdr3_nt,cdr3_aa
-,many,TRBV4-3,TRBJ2-5,TGCGCCAGCAGCCAGGACACTAACCAAGAGACCCAGTACTTC,CASSQDTNQETQYF
TRBD2,few,TRBV20-1,TRBJ2-7,TGCAGTGCTAGTGGGAGGGGCGATTCCTACGAGCAGTACTTC,CSASGRGDSYEQYF
-,few,TRBV28,TRBJ1-5,TGTGCCAGCAGCTACCTCGGGTCGAGTAACAATCAGCCCCAGCATTTT,CASSYLGSSNNQPQHF
TRBD1,-,TRBV13,TRBJ2-3,TGTGCCAGCAGACGGACAGGGAGACACACAGATACGCAGTATTTT,CASRRTGRHTDTQYF
-,-,TRBV12-3/TRBV12-4,TRBJ2-1,TGTGCCAGCAGTTTAGTTGCGGGACGCTCCTACAATGAGCAGTTCTTC,CASSLVAGRSYNEQFF
-,-,TRBV5-1,TRBJ2-1,TGCGCCAGCAGCACGCAAAGCTCCTACAATGAGCAGTTCTTC,CASSTQSSYNEQFF
-,-,TRBV12-3/TRBV12-4,TRBJ2-5,TGTGCCAGCAGTTTGGACGTAGGGGCGCAAGAGACCCAGTACTTC,CASSLDVGAQETQYF
TRBD1,few,TRBV29-1,TRBJ2-7,TGCAGCGTTGATACTTGGTTGGGACAGCGCTACGAGCAGTACTTC,CSVDTWLGQRYEQYF
TRBD2,few,TRBV9,TRBJ2-3,TGTGCCAGCAGCGAGCCGGGACTAGCGGGATTGGATACGCAGTATTTT,CASSEPGLAGLDTQYF
TRBD2,-,TRBV5-1,TRBJ2-5,TGCGCCAGCAGCTTAGACCCGGGAGGAGGCCAAGAGACCCAGTACTTC,CASSLDPGGGQETQYF
-,many,TRBV18,TRBJ2-1,TGTGCCAGCTCACCGACGCTTCAGGGGGAGCAGTTCTTC,CASSPTLQGEQFF
-,-,TRBV11-3,TRBJ2-2,TGTGCCAGCAGCTTCCCATTCGGGACTCGAAACACCGGGGAGCTGTTTTTT,CASSFPFGTRNTGELFF
-,-,TRBV12-3/TRBV12-4,TRBJ2-1,TGTGCCAGCAGTTTTGGGGGGCTCTACAATGAGCAGTTCTTC,CASSFGGLYNEQFF
-,-,TRBV7-9,TRBJ2-1,TGTGCCAGCAGCTTAGTAGGCAGCGTCAATGAGCAGTTCTTC,CASSLVGSVNEQFF
-,few,TRBV12-3/TRBV12-4,TRBJ1-1,TGTGCCAGCAGTTTCGGAGGCACGGGCACTGAAGCTTTCTTT,CASSFGGTGTEAFF
TRBD2,-,TRBV27,TRBJ2-7,TGTGCCAGCAGTCCGATGGGACTAGCGGGAGGTTACGAGCAGTACTTC,CASSPMGLAGGYEQYF
-,many,TRBV16,TRBJ1-5,TGTGCCAGCAGCCAATATGGGGGGCCCCAGCATTTT,CASSQYGGPQHF
TRBD2,-,TRBV7-8,TRBJ2-1,TGTGCCAGCAGCGTAAGCGGGAGCCCCTACAATGAGCAGTTCTTC,CASSVSGSPYNEQFF
TRBD1,-,TRBV3-1,TRBJ2-3,TGTGCCAGCAGCCCACCCTTGGGACAGGGGGCTTATACGCAGTATTTT,CASSPPLGQGAYTQYF
TRBD2,-,TRBV5-1,TRBJ2-3,TGCGCCAGCAGATATAGCGGGAACACAGATACGCAGTATTTT,CASRYSGNTDTQYF
TRBD2,many,TRBV27,TRBJ2-3,TGTGCCAGCAGTTACTCTAGCGGGAGGTTCACAGATACGCAGTATTTT,CASSYSSGRFTDTQYF
-,few,TRBV14,TRBJ1-1,TGTGCCAGCAGCCAATCCAGGGAGACTGAAGCTTTCTTT,CASSQSRETEAFF
TRBD1,few,TRBV27,TRBJ1-6,TGTGCCAGCAGGCCCGGGACAGGATCTTCACCCCTCCACTTT,CASRPGTGSSPLHF
-,-,TRBV11-2,TRBJ1-1,TGTGCCAGCAGCTTATCGACAGGAATGAACACTGAAGCTTTCTTT,CASSLSTGMNTEAFF
-,-,TRBV28,TRBJ1-2,TGTGCCAGCACCCCGGAACAGGGTCCTAACTATGGCTACACCTTC,CASTPEQGPNYGYTF
-,-,TRBV2,TRBJ2-2,TGTGCCAGCAGTGTGGGGGGGCGCAGGGAGCTGTTTTTT,CASSVGGRRELFF
-,-,TRBV24-1,TRBJ2-1,TGTGCCACCAGTGATTTGCACCTAGCGTCCTACAATGAGCAGTTCTTC,CATSDLHLASYNEQFF
TRBD1,-,TRBV27,TRBJ2-7,TGTGCCAGCAGTCGGACAGGGGAACTGTACGAGCAGTACTTC,CASSRTGELYEQYF
TRBD2,-,TRBV20-1,TRBJ2-7,TGCAGTGCTTACGGGGGGGAGCAGTACTTC,CSAYGGEQYF